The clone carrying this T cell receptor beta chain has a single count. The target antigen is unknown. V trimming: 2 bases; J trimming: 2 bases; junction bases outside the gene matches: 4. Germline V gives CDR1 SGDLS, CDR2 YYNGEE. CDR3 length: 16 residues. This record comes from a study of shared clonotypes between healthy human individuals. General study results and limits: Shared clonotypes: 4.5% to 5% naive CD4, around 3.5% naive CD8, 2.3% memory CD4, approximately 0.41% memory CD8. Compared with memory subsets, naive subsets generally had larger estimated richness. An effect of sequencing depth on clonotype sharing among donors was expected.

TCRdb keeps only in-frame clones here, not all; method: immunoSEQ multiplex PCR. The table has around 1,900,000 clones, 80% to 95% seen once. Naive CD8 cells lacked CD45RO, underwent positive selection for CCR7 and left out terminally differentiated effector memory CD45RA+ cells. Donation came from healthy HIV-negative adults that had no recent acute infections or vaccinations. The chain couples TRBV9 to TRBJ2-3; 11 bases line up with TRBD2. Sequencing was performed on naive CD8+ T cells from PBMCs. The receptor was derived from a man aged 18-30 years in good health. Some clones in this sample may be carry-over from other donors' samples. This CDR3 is CASSVLAGGNTDTQYF. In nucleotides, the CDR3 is TGTGCCAGCAGCGTTTTAGCGGGAGGGAACACAGATACGCAGTATTTT.